This T cell receptor beta chain comes out of a study of blood T cell repertoires in COVID-19. Background on the study: From the United States, Italy and Spain came samples of acute and convalescent COVID-19. Nucleic acid was either cDNA or gDNA, and it came from T cells, B-cell-depleted T cells, or PBMCs.

The V and J ends lost 1 base and 5 bases, in that order; junction bases with no gene match: 8. Germline CDR1 is MNHEY and CDR2 is SVGEGT. The CDR3 runs to 15 residues. The table came from immunoSEQ multiplex PCR; TCRdb's copy has only in-frame clones and leaves some out. The table lists about 150,000 clones, roughly nine tenths of them singletons. Sequenced input: peripheral blood. The TCR originated in a man between 18 and 35 years old with COVID-19, enrolled during active disease. The chain employs TRBV6-2 or TRBV6-3 and TRBJ2-7, with TRBD2 identical over 7 bases. The CDR3 sequence: CASSYWWEGRNEQYF. The CDR3, as DNA: TGTGCCAGCAGTTACTGGTGGGAGGGCCGAAACGAGCAGTACTTC.